The 8 T cell receptor beta chains listed next were all sequenced from one sample in a study of blood T cells in healthy people across ages. Through a sample-barcoded 5' primer and a J-beta primer mix, a second PCR was run for roughly 7 to 12 cycles. TCRdb analysed the 5' RACE reads with MiXCR anew, one entry per CDR3 protein. The sample lists roughly 2 million distinct CDR3 sequences, 49% seen once, with 2.1% in the top ten. The source material was blood. These receptors all come from a woman aged 35 to 49 in good health.

This clonotype was counted only a few times. The V and J genes are TRBV7-2 and TRBJ1-2; TRBD1 aligns across 11 bases. CDR1 is SGHTA and CDR2 is FQGNSA in the germline V gene. With V trimmed by 7 bases and J by 5 bases, 6 bases remained unmatched. This CDR3 region has 14 residues. CDR3 nucleotides: TGTGCCAGCACCGGGACAGGGGGGCGGTATGGCTACACCTTC. This gives the protein CASTGTGGRYGYTF.

This clonotype was counted only a few times. The genes are TRBV6-5 and TRBJ1-5; no definite D call. The V and J ends lost 0 bases and 4 bases respectively, with 7 bases between them. The germline V gene has CDR1 MNHEY and CDR2 SVGAGI. The CDR3 covers 14 residues. CDR3 loop: CASSYSELNQPQHF. DNA for the CDR3: TGTGCCAGCAGTTACTCTGAGTTAAATCAGCCCCAGCATTTT.

The chain combines TRBV3-1 with TRBJ1-5, with D perhaps TRBD1 (6 bases). The V gene's germline CDR1 is LGHDT and CDR2 YNNKEL (reference sequence). V was shortened by 2 bases and J by 6 bases, with 11 bases between the two germline ends. The CDR3 is made up of 14 amino acids. The CDR3 here is CASSQWGPGQPQHF. CDR3 nucleotides: TGTGCCAGCAGCCAATGGGGGCCGGGTCAGCCCCAGCATTTT.

V gene TRBV10-3 combines with J gene TRBJ2-5, with 8 positions matching TRBD1. There are 13 residues in the CDR3. The ends lost 10 bases at V and 11 bases at J; junction bases unmatched: 15. In germline, CDR1 is ENHRY, CDR2 SYGVKD. The CDR3 loop is CANQDRALNEQYF. The CDR3, as DNA: TGTGCCAACCAGGACAGGGCTCTCAATGAGCAGTACTTC.

This clonotype was picked up many times. The V call is TRBV7-2, the J call TRBJ2-5, with D unclear. In germline, CDR1 is SGHTA, CDR2 FQGNSA. Trimming took off 4 bases at V and 0 bases at J, with 6 bases between the two ends. The CDR3 has 13 amino acids. CDR3 region: CASSSRHQETQYF. For the CDR3, the DNA is TGTGCCAGCAGCTCGCGTCACCAAGAGACCCAGTACTTC.

The V call is TRBV7-2, the J call TRBJ2-7; 9 bases fit TRBD1. This CDR3 has 14 residues. Losses at the gene ends were 5 bases for V and 5 bases for J; bases not matched to a gene: 7. Germline V gene sequence: CDR1 SGHTA, CDR2 FQGNSA. The DNA of the CDR3 is TGTGCCAGCAGCGTACGACAGGGGGGGGACGAGCAGTACTTC. Translated, it gives CASSVRQGGDEQYF.

The chain joins TRBV7-2 to TRBJ2-6; D is unclear. Per the germline V gene, CDR1 is SGHTA and CDR2 is FQGNSA. Trimming took 0 bases from V and 1 from J, leaving 16 bases between them. This CDR3 region has 19 residues. This CDR3 reads CASSLARVGMGSGANVLTF. CDR3 coding DNA: TGTGCCAGCAGCTTAGCTAGGGTCGGAATGGGTTCTGGGGCCAACGTCCTGACTTTC. Supplemented by reference TRBV7-2 and TRBJ2-6, the full variable domain reads GAGVSQSPSNKVTEKGKDVELRCDPISGHTALYWYRQSLGQGLEFLIYFQGNSAPDKSGLPSDRFSAERTGGSVSTLTIQRTQQEDSAVYLCASSLARVGMGSGANVLTFGAGSRLTVL.

The genes are TRBV6-2 or TRBV6-3 and TRBJ2-5; the match to TRBD1 covers 7 bases. Germline V gives CDR1 MNHEY, CDR2 SVGEGT. The junction had 10 bases not matched to a gene; V was cut back by 4 bases and J by 2 bases. The CDR3 length is 16 residues. In nucleotides, the CDR3 is TGTGCCAGCAGTTTCCCAACCGGGACAGTACAAGAGACCCAGTACTTC. Residues: CASSFPTGTVQETQYF.